The source of this T cell receptor (beta chain) is a study of blood T cell repertoires in COVID-19. Study-wide background: Nucleic acid was either cDNA or gDNA, and it came from T cells, B-cell-depleted T cells, or PBMCs.

V lost 7 bases, J lost 6 bases, and 19 bases stayed unmatched. Germline values: CDR1 LNHDA, CDR2 SQIVND (reference sequence). There are 18 residues in the CDR3. Participants were aged about 18 to 90 years, lived in roughly 25 US areas, and enrolled virtually. Cohort allocation depended upon clinical history that participants reported. Here immunoSEQ multiplex PCR was the method, and the copy in TCRdb shows in-frame clones only, minus some. The data show over 400,000 clones, approximately 90% seen once. This TCR derives from a woman aged 60-70 years who had recovered from COVID-19. The chain links TRBV19 to TRBJ1-2, with 11 bases identical to TRBD1. The material sequenced was PBMCs or T cells enriched from blood (not recorded which). The CDR3 DNA sequence: TGTGCCAGTATCCTCGGAAGGGAGTCGGGGACAGGGGGTAATGGCTACACCTTC. This codes for CASILGRESGTGGNGYTF.